This T cell receptor (beta chain) was profiled in a study of response to subunit inactivated influenza vaccine. TCRdb reanalysed the RT-PCR reads using MiXCR and keeps one entry per CDR3 protein. The sample lists 150,000 to 200,000 distinct CDR3 sequences; over 9.5% were seen once. Germline loops: CDR1 KGHDR, CDR2 SFDVKD. The CDR3 sequence is 13 residues long. V was pared by 1 base and J by 7 bases, with 7 bases between. These data were likewise used in another study, on T cells expressing NK-cell markers. As that report states: In generating TCR beta cDNA, 5'RACE template switching with UMIs was used. A few donors' CD3+CD56-NKG2C+ cells were dominated by the same clonotypes. It is unclear if expanded NKG2C-expressing clones target HCMV antigens.

The input for sequencing was CD8+ T cells sorted from PBMCs, taken 12 days after vaccination. The J gene is TRBJ1-5, the V gene TRBV24-1, with D perhaps TRBD1 (6 bases). The TCR was taken from a man in his forties or fifties who received an inactivated influenza vaccine. The CDR3 bases are TGTGCCACCAGTGATTTAGGGGGACAGCCCCAGCATTTT. It specifies CATSDLGGQPQHF.